This passage covers 31 T cell receptor beta chains from one sample sequenced in a study of beta chain features in type 1 diabetes. General study findings and limits: All four CD4+ subsets of Type 1 diabetes patients contained TCRB CDR3s that were moderately but significantly shorter.

Their specific antigens are unknown. Reverse transcription of all isolated RNA meant that expressed TCRB transcripts were sequenced. TCRdb's copy holds only in-frame clones and misses some; the assay was immunoSEQ multiplex PCR. The data contain about 280,000 clones, approximately 16% of them singletons. The source material was naive CD4+ T cells from blood. All receptors come from a man in his late teens or twenties with type 1 diabetes.

The chain is built from TRBV2 and TRBJ1-2, with a weak D call TRBD1 (6 bases). CDR3 size: 14 residues. Trimming took off 7 bases at V and 0 bases at J, with 12 bases between the two ends. Germline-derived CDR1 and CDR2 are SNHLY and FYNNEI. The CDR3 loop is CASNGRTANYGYTF. The CDR3 DNA reads TGTGCCAGCAACGGTCGGACAGCTAACTATGGCTACACCTTC.

The genes are TRBV9 and TRBJ2-7, with a possible D match to TRBD1 (7 bases). Looked up from germline, CDR1 is SGDLS and CDR2 is YYNGEE. V was cut by 0 bases and J by 5 bases, with 15 bases left in between. The CDR3 length is 15 residues. The CDR3 sequence is CASSVAGQGGDEQYF. The CDR3 DNA follows: TGTGCCAGCAGCGTAGCGGGGCAGGGGGGCGACGAGCAGTACTTC.

The chain links TRBV28 to TRBJ1-5; the D gene is possibly TRBD1 (6 bases). V lost 6 bases to trimming and J lost 0 bases, with 27 bases between them. Germline values: CDR1 MDHEN, CDR2 SYDVKM. CDR3 length equals 20 residues. The DNA of the CDR3 is TGTGCCAGCAGAAAAATAGTAGGGGGGGCGAAGTATTCTAGCAATCAGCCCCAGCATTTT. Protein product: CASRKIVGGAKYSSNQPQHF.

The J gene is TRBJ2-2, the V gene TRBV9, with 14 bases aligning to TRBD2. The CDR3 extends over 19 amino acids. The ends lost 3 bases at V and 3 bases at J; junction bases unmatched: 10. Germline loops: CDR1 SGDLS, CDR2 YYNGEE. CDR3: CASSAVTSGGAKYTGELFF. CDR3 DNA sequence: TGTGCCAGCAGCGCCGTGACTAGCGGGGGGGCTAAGTACACCGGGGAGCTGTTTTTT.

The table lists this clone with a few counts. The gene calls are TRBV6-6 and TRBJ2-7; TRBD2 aligns across 10 bases. The CDR3 runs to 16 residues. V was pared by 6 bases and J by 0 bases, with 8 bases of the junction left unmatched. The germline V gene has CDR1 MNHNY and CDR2 SVGAGI (reference sequence). CDR3 region: CASSPKIAGGSYEQYF. CDR3 coding DNA: TGTGCCAGCAGCCCCAAGATAGCGGGGGGCTCCTACGAGCAGTACTTC.

The CDR3 sequence is CASSLAQGNTEAFF. In nucleotides, the CDR3 is TGTGCCAGCAGTTTAGCCCAGGGGAACACTGAAGCTTTCTTT. V gene TRBV28 combines with J gene TRBJ1-1; TRBD1 is a possible D gene (5 bases). Trimming removed 2 bases from V and 1 base from J, with 8 bases in between. CDR1 and CDR2 (germline): MDHEN, SYDVKM. This CDR3 has 14 amino acids.

This clone was observed a handful of times. The chain recombines TRBV19 with TRBJ2-5; TRBD2 agrees at 8 bases. Germline V gene sequence: CDR1 LNHDA, CDR2 SQIVND (reference sequence). This CDR3 spans 15 amino acids. The junction had 10 bases not matched to a gene; V was cut back by 6 bases and J by 4 bases. As DNA, the CDR3 is TGTGCCAGTAGCCCAGCGGGAGAAGTCCGAGAGACCCAGTACTTC. Its translation is CASSPAGEVRETQYF.

The chain links TRBV19 to TRBJ1-1; the match to TRBD1 covers 7 bases. Unmatched junction bases numbered 1, after V lost 2 bases and J lost 4 bases. The length of the CDR3 is 13 residues. CDR1 is LNHDA and CDR2 is SQIVND in the germline V gene (reference sequence). CDR3 protein: CASSIQGGTEAFF. The CDR3 nucleotides are TGTGCCAGTAGTATACAGGGGGGCACTGAAGCTTTCTTT.

The genes are TRBV28 and TRBJ1-2; 7 bases are a match to TRBD1. Per germline, CDR1 MDHEN and CDR2 SYDVKM. The CDR3 consists of 14 residues. The V segment lost 6 bases and the J segment 7 bases; nucleotides outside the gene matches: 11. The CDR3 loop reads CASRTGTDLSGYTF. In nucleotides, the CDR3 is TGTGCCAGCAGAACCGGGACAGACCTCTCTGGCTACACCTTC.

This clone came up a few times. The genes are TRBV30 and TRBJ2-1, with no clear D. The CDR3 loop spans 13 amino acids. V was pared by 2 bases and J by 4 bases, with 9 bases between. CDR1 is GTSNPN and CDR2 is SVGIG in the germline V gene (reference sequence). The DNA of the CDR3 is TGTGCCTGGAGTCTTAGCCAGTACAATGAGCAGTTCTTC. This encodes CAWSLSQYNEQFF.

This clone occurred a few times. This chain connects TRBV25-1 to TRBJ1-1; D not resolved. Germline assignment: CDR1 MGHDK and CDR2 SYGVNS. Trimming removed 5 bases at V and 2 bases at J, with 6 bases between. The CDR3 has 12 residues. For the CDR3, the DNA is TGTGCCAGCAGTTACTCAAACACTGAAGCTTTCTTT. It specifies CASSYSNTEAFF.

The chain links TRBV30 to TRBJ2-3; TRBD1 might be the D (5 bases). From germline, CDR1 is GTSNPN and CDR2 SVGIG (reference sequence). CDR3 size: 16 residues. The germline V and J ends were trimmed by 0 bases and 2 bases, with 15 bases remaining between them. The CDR3, as DNA: TGTGCCTGGAGTGTACTTACAGGAGTTCCCACAGATACGCAGTATTTT. Translating it yields CAWSVLTGVPTDTQYF.

The V and J genes are TRBV7-2 and TRBJ2-7; 12 nucleotides align to TRBD2. V was clipped by 3 bases and J by 5 bases; unmatched bases: 2. This CDR3 has 14 amino acids. Germline CDR1 and CDR2: SGHTA and FQGNSA. The CDR3 here is CASSLWTSGNEQYF. The CDR3 DNA is TGTGCCAGCAGCTTGTGGACTAGCGGGAACGAGCAGTACTTC.

This clone was found a few times. CDR3: CASRGAGGPNNEQFF. CDR3 coding DNA: TGTGCCAGCAGGGGAGCGGGGGGGCCAAACAATGAGCAGTTCTTC. The V gene is TRBV6-6, the J gene TRBJ2-1; 10 nucleotides align to TRBD2. Germline-derived CDR1 and CDR2 are MNHNY and SVGAGI (reference sequence). CDR3 length: 15 amino acids. V was clipped by 6 bases and J by 5 bases; unmatched bases: 7.

This clone was seen more than once but under ten times. The chain links TRBV4-3 to TRBJ2-3; 12 positions agree with TRBD2. Trimming took 3 bases from V and 5 from J; bases not matched to a gene: 6. This CDR3 is 16 amino acids long. Per germline, CDR1 LGHNA and CDR2 YSLEER. The CDR3 sequence is CASSHTSGGQEDTQYF. The CDR3 bases are TGCGCCAGCAGCCATACTAGCGGGGGGCAAGAAGATACGCAGTATTTT.

The chain has TRBV10-3 and TRBJ2-4; 8 nucleotides match TRBD2. CDR1 ENHRY and CDR2 SYGVKD come from the germline V gene. CDR3 length equals 16 residues. The J segment lost 8 bases and the V segment lost 0 bases, leaving 9 bases of the junction unmatched. The CDR3 DNA is TGTGCCATCAGTGAGTCGATCGGAGCGGGGGCGGACATTCAGTACTTC. This sequence encodes CAISESIGAGADIQYF.

The rearrangement joins TRBV23-1 to TRBJ1-1, with D maybe TRBD1 (5 bases). TRBV23-1 is identified as an open reading frame with a role that is uncertain. The ends were cut back, 2 bases at V and 4 bases at J, with 20 bases in the middle. This CDR3 comprises 17 residues. The CDR3 is CASSQDGDGGSGTEAFF. Here the CDR3 DNA reads TGCGCCAGCAGTCAAGATGGAGACGGGGGGTCTGGCACTGAAGCTTTCTTT.

The V call is TRBV27, the J call TRBJ2-1; no clear D gene. From germline, CDR1 is MNHEY and CDR2 SMNVEV (reference sequence). The CDR3 has 13 residues. Trimming left V 3 bases short and J 7 bases short, with 10 bases between. The CDR3: CASSFRHGNEQFF. CDR3 coding DNA: TGTGCCAGCAGTTTTCGACACGGAAATGAGCAGTTCTTC.

The chain employs TRBV28 and TRBJ2-7; 7 nucleotides line up with TRBD1. CDR3 length: 12 residues. The germline V gene has CDR1 MDHEN and CDR2 SYDVKM. CDR3 bases: TGTGTTTCCCGGGACAGTGCCTACGAGCAGTACTTC. The encoded protein is CVSRDSAYEQYF.

The chain combines TRBV28 with TRBJ1-5; D perhaps matches TRBD1 (5 bases). The germline V gene has CDR1 MDHEN and CDR2 SYDVKM. Trimming shortened V by 2 bases and J by 0 bases, and 17 bases separated the two germline ends. The CDR3 extends over 18 amino acids. The CDR3 reads CASSLISQDTHSNQPQHF. The CDR3 DNA reads TGTGCCAGCAGTTTAATAAGTCAGGACACTCATAGCAATCAGCCCCAGCATTTT.

This chain uses TRBV19 with TRBJ2-2; no clear D. Trimming cost V 10 bases and J 1 base, with 13 bases left between them. Germline V gene sequence: CDR1 LNHDA, CDR2 SQIVND (reference sequence). The CDR3 is made up of 14 amino acids. CDR3 sequence reads: CATTDQLNTGELFF. The DNA of the CDR3 is TGTGCCACCACAGATCAATTGAACACCGGGGAGCTGTTTTTT.

The genes are TRBV2 and TRBJ2-1; tentative D call: TRBD1 (6 bases). The CDR3 is 17 residues long. Germline V gene sequence: CDR1 SNHLY, CDR2 FYNNEI. V was cut by 6 bases and J by 0 bases, with 18 bases left in between. The DNA of the CDR3 is TGTGCCAGCAGGACTCTAACAGGGCAGAGCTCCTACAATGAGCAGTTCTTC. This translates into CASRTLTGQSSYNEQFF. Full variable domain (missing parts from reference TRBV2 and TRBJ2-1): EPEVTQTPSHQVTQMGQEVILRCVPISNHLYFYWYRQILGQKVEFLVSFYNNEISEKSEIFDDQFSVERPDGSNFTLKIRSTKLEDSAMYFCASRTLTGQSSYNEQFFGPGTRLTVL.

As for this clone: A read error may account for a junction end that differs from germline. The chain employs TRBV7-2 and TRBJ2-2, with TRBD2 matching 7 bases. Germline assignment: CDR1 SGHTA and CDR2 FQGNSA. The CDR3 loop spans 14 amino acids. The CDR3 loop is CASIPLANTGELFF. The CDR3 DNA reads TGTGCCAGCATCCCACTAGCGAATACCGGGGAGCTGTTTTTT.

The sample holds a few counts of this clone. The CDR3 region has the DNA TGTGCCAGCAGTTTAGTAGCGGGAGGGAGTAGAGATACGCAGTATTTT. It specifies CASSLVAGGSRDTQYF. The chain recombines TRBV27 with TRBJ2-3; 11 bases are a match to TRBD2. Trimming took 2 bases from V and 5 from J; bases not matched to a gene: 6. CDR1 is MNHEY and CDR2 is SMNVEV in the germline V gene (reference sequence). The CDR3 has 16 amino acids.

A few counts support this clone. This sequence joins TRBV28 and TRBJ2-1, with D perhaps matching TRBD2 (5 bases). The CDR3 has 14 residues. Trimming took 3 bases from V and 8 from J, leaving 14 bases between them. Germline CDR1 and CDR2: MDHEN and SYDVKM. CDR3 residues: CASSLVAWGDEQFF. The CDR3 nucleotides read TGTGCCAGCAGTTTGGTAGCCTGGGGAGATGAGCAGTTCTTC.

This clone was seen a handful of times. The chain uses TRBV5-1 and TRBJ2-1; 12 positions match TRBD2. V dropped 8 bases and J dropped 7; count of bases not matched to a gene: 4. Per the germline V gene, CDR1 is SGHRS and CDR2 is YFSETQ. The CDR3 has 13 residues. CDR3 DNA: TGCGCCAGTCAAGGACTAGCGGGGAATGAGCAGTTCTTC. Residues: CASQGLAGNEQFF.

This clone was found a few times. The chain combines TRBV27 with TRBJ2-5; 7 positions agree with TRBD1. Germline CDR1 is MNHEY and CDR2 is SMNVEV (reference sequence). Trimming removed 4 bases from V and 1 base from J; junction bases left unmatched: 6. CDR3 length equals 15 residues. The CDR3 region is CASSSDDRVQETQYF. DNA of the CDR3: TGTGCCAGCAGTTCAGATGACAGGGTCCAAGAGACCCAGTACTTC.

The chain combines TRBV4-3 with TRBJ2-3, with 9 bases fitting TRBD1. The CDR3 length is 15 residues. Per the germline V gene, CDR1 is LGHNA and CDR2 is YSLEER. The V and J ends lost 3 bases and 4 bases, in that order; junction bases with no gene match: 5. The CDR3: CASSQRTGEADTQYF. For the CDR3, the DNA is TGCGCCAGCAGCCAGCGGACAGGGGAGGCAGATACGCAGTATTTT.

CDR3 sequence: CASSLGGTMEETQYF. Written as DNA, the CDR3 is TGTGCCAGCAGCTTAGGTGGCACGATGGAAGAGACCCAGTACTTC. The V gene is TRBV7-8, the J gene TRBJ2-5; D uncertain. Trimming took 1 base from V and 3 from J, leaving 12 bases between them. CDR1 is SGHVS and CDR2 is FQNEAQ in the germline V gene. The CDR3 is 15 amino acids.

This clone was detected only a few times. J is TRBJ1-3 and V is TRBV7-9; 7 nucleotides agree with TRBD1. V was pared by 5 bases and J by 7 bases, with 2 bases of the junction left unmatched. Germline loops: CDR1 SEHNR, CDR2 FQNEAQ (reference sequence). This CDR3 has 12 residues. The CDR3 DNA sequence: TGTGCCAGCAGCCGGGACAGCAACACCATATATTTT. Protein sequence: CASSRDSNTIYF. Variable domain in full (rest from reference TRBV7-9 and TRBJ1-3): DTGVSQNPRHKITKRGQNVTFRCDPISEHNRLYWYRQTLGQGPEFLTYFQNEAQLEKSRLLSDRFSAERPKGSFSTLEIQRTEQGDSAMYLCASSRDSNTIYFGEGSWLTVV.

This clone turned up a few times. This chain connects TRBV25-1 to TRBJ1-4; no clear D gene. V lost 2 bases to trimming and J lost 3 bases, with 7 bases between them. The CDR3 loop spans 14 amino acids. Germline V gives CDR1 MGHDK, CDR2 SYGVNS. The CDR3 here is CASSENIANEKLFF. The CDR3 nucleotides read TGTGCCAGCAGTGAAAATATTGCTAATGAAAAACTGTTTTTT.